This T cell receptor (beta chain) was retrieved from a study of cytomegalovirus exposure and HLA in healthy donors. General study findings and limits: A missense variant in DCLRE1C was later tied to TCR beta V- and J-gene trimming. About 87% or about 30% of the time was how often most TCR beta V segments were productive, according to an earlier analysis. Researchers left out some V segments, among them TRBV6-2 and TRBV6-3, as indistinguishable.

Points on this clone: Its antigen is undetermined.

In the PCR, 60 Vbeta and 13 Jbeta primers were used. Original processing methods: Per a later analysis, the number of unique TCR beta chains was around 80 million, of which 9 million to 14 million were shared. Only in-frame clones appear in the TCRdb table, and some are missing; sequencing was by immunoSEQ multiplex PCR. That table furnishes V, J and clone size, whereas the DNA furnished D and trimming. The sample holds about 100,000 clones, roughly 78% seen once. The CDR3 has 15 amino acids. Per germline, CDR1 MGHDK and CDR2 SYGVNS. With 10 bases clipped from V and 2 bases from J, the junction kept 11 bases outside the gene matches.

This receptor was obtained from a woman aged 55-75 years in good health and CMV-seronegative. Sequenced input: PBMCs. V and J are TRBV25-1 and TRBJ2-3; 8 bases fit TRBD1. CDR3 nucleotides: TGTGCCACCGATACCGGGACAGGATCCACAGATACGCAGTATTTT. As protein: CATDTGTGSTDTQYF.